What follows is one T cell receptor beta chain and its context. This sample was taken from a study of siplizumab effects on memory and regulatory T cells. Clones were sequenced by immunoSEQ multiplex PCR, and TCRdb holds only the in-frame ones, with some missing. Among about 50,000 clones listed, about 94% were seen once. The TCR comes from a human donor in good health. Material for sequencing was CD8+ T cells sorted from blood.

The CDR3 protein is CASSSSRGRTEAFF. CDR3 sequence (DNA): TGTGCCAGCAGCTCGAGTCGGGGGAGGACTGAAGCTTTCTTT. The chain is built from TRBV7-9 and TRBJ1-1; D might be TRBD1 (5 bases). The CDR3 contains 14 residues. The germline CDR1 and CDR2 sequences are SEHNR and FQNEAQ (reference sequence). Trimming took 4 bases from V and 5 from J, leaving 14 bases between them.